A single sample gave rise to the 28 T cell receptor beta chains below, sequenced in a study of shared clonotypes between healthy human individuals. The data were produced by immunoSEQ multiplex PCR, yet TCRdb's version contains in-frame clones alone and is incomplete. The sample holds about 490,000 clones, more than 65% seen once. Sample: PBMCs. The receptors were gathered from a woman in her 40s in good health. Some clones in this sample may be carry-over from other donors' samples.

About this clone itself: With a far larger clone one base away, a read error is the likely cause. This rearrangement joins TRBV29-1 to TRBJ1-2, with TRBD1 matching over 8 bases. Looked up from germline, CDR1 is SQVTM and CDR2 is ANQGSEA. CDR3 length: 16 residues. The CDR3 is CSVEGVRGRANYGYIF. The CDR3 DNA follows: TGCAGCGTTGAGGGGGTCAGGGGGCGCGCAAACTATGGCTACATCTTC.

The chain carries TRBV30 and TRBJ2-5; D is unresolved. Trimming stripped 4 bases from V and 5 bases from J, with 17 bases between. Germline CDR1 GTSNPN, CDR2 SVGIG (reference sequence). This CDR3 has 14 amino acids. The CDR3 DNA reads TGTGCCTGGACCCCAATCAGCCTTAAGGAGACCCAGTACTTC. This sequence encodes CAWTPISLKETQYF. Looking up the rest from reference TRBV30 and TRBJ2-5 gives the full variable domain: SQTIHQWPATLVQPVGSPLSLECTVEGTSNPNLYWYRQAAGRGLQLLFYSVGIGQISSEVPQNLSASRPQDRQFILSSKKLLLSDSGFYLCAWTPISLKETQYFGPGTRLLVL.

The V and J genes are TRBV18 and TRBJ2-1, with TRBD2 as a possible D gene (6 bases). The germline V and J ends were trimmed by 3 bases and 3 bases, with 12 bases remaining between them. The V gene's germline CDR1 is KGHSH and CDR2 LQKENI. This CDR3 comprises 15 residues. The CDR3 DNA sequence: TGTGCCAGCTCACCGACCCTCGGGGGCTACAATGAGCAGTTCTTC. Translation: CASSPTLGGYNEQFF.

CDR3 DNA: TGTGCCAGCAGCTCTAGCGGGGTCCGGGAGACCCAGTACTTC. Amino acid sequence: CASSSSGVRETQYF. This rearrangement joins TRBV5-6 to TRBJ2-5, with TRBD2 matching over 9 bases. The ends lost 3 bases at V and 5 bases at J; junction bases unmatched: 5. CDR3 size: 14 residues. Germline CDR1 SGHDT, CDR2 YYEEEE.

This chain connects TRBV28 to TRBJ2-5; 7 nucleotides match TRBD1. The CDR3 spans 14 residues. CDR1 and CDR2 (germline): MDHEN, SYDVKM. V trimming: 7 bases; J trimming: 4 bases; junction bases outside the gene matches: 9. The chain's CDR3 is CASTTRQGLETQYF. CDR3 DNA sequence: TGTGCCAGCACCACTCGACAGGGTTTAGAGACCCAGTACTTC.

This clone was seen repeatedly, ten times or more. The rearrangement uses TRBV10-3 and TRBJ1-6; unclear D gene. This CDR3 comprises 12 residues. Looked up from germline, CDR1 is ENHRY and CDR2 is SYGVKD. V was shortened by 0 bases and J by 14 bases, with 8 bases between the two germline ends. DNA for the CDR3: TGTGCCATCAGTGAGTCCCTCGAGACCCTCCACTTT. This codes for CAISESLETLHF.

A note on this clone: A far more abundant clone sits one base away, making this likely a read error. The chain joins TRBV6-1 to TRBJ2-7; D unresolved. Trimming left V 10 bases short and J 4 bases short, with 20 bases between. Germline assignment: CDR1 MNHNS and CDR2 SASEGT. The CDR3 is 14 residues long. CDR3 sequence reads: CATSTLGRPYEQYF. The CDR3 DNA reads as TGTGCCACCTCGACACTGGGTAGGCCTTACGAGCAGTACTTC.

The chain recombines TRBV28 with TRBJ2-7; 7 nucleotides match TRBD1. The V and J ends lost 9 bases and 5 bases, in that order; junction bases with no gene match: 16. CDR1 is MDHEN and CDR2 is SYDVKM in the germline V gene. The CDR3 totals 15 residues. The CDR3 region is CARALGGAFFDEQYF. The CDR3 DNA sequence: TGTGCCAGAGCCCTAGGGGGCGCATTTTTCGACGAGCAGTACTTC.

The CDR3 loop is CASSQESLLGAGGSNEQFF. CDR3 DNA sequence: TGCGCCAGCAGCCAAGAAAGCCTACTAGGAGCGGGAGGGAGCAATGAGCAGTTCTTC. This sequence joins TRBV4-1 and TRBJ2-1, with 10 nucleotides matching TRBD2. Germline assignment: CDR1 MGHRA and CDR2 YSYEKL. The CDR3 extends over 19 amino acids. Losses at the gene ends were 0 bases for V and 6 bases for J; bases not matched to a gene: 14.

A word on this clone: A far larger clone is off by one base, so a read error is likely. This sequence joins TRBV7-2 and TRBJ1-1; D uncertain. Germline loops: CDR1 SGHTA, CDR2 FQGNSA. The CDR3 consists of 13 residues. The CDR3: CASSFGSNTEALF. The CDR3 region has the DNA TGTGCCAGCAGCTTCGGCTCGAACACTGAAGCTCTCTTT.

CDR3 protein: CASSVRDLEQYF. The DNA for the CDR3 is TGTGCCAGCAGCGTCCGGGACCTCGAGCAGTACTTC. V usage is TRBV6-4 and J usage is TRBJ2-7, with D perhaps assigned TRBD1 or TRBD2 (5 bases each). CDR1 and CDR2 from the germline V gene are MRHNA and SNTAGT. The V and J ends lost 6 bases and 6 bases respectively, with 12 bases between them. The CDR3 is made up of 12 amino acids.

Regarding this clone: Relative to the germline gene, one junction end is altered; a read error may explain this. The chain joins TRBV18 to TRBJ1-1; TRBD1 might be the D (5 bases). In germline, CDR1 is KGHSH, CDR2 LQKENI. The CDR3 spans 15 residues. The chain's CDR3 is CASSQTQDPNTEASF. The CDR3 DNA is TGTGCCAGCTCACAGACACAGGACCCGAACACTGAAGCTTCCTTT.

This clone was observed a single time. V is TRBV9 and J is TRBJ2-5; D gene unclear. CDR3 length: 14 amino acids. Germline V gene lookup returns CDR1 SGDLS and CDR2 YYNGEE. Between the trimmed V and J ends, which lost 0 bases and 8 bases, there was a span of 14 bases. CDR3 sequence reads: CASSVDLGSPTQYF. CDR3 DNA: TGTGCCAGCAGCGTAGATTTGGGGTCCCCTACCCAGTACTTC.

V and J are TRBV11-2 and TRBJ2-7, with D maybe TRBD1 (6 bases). The CDR3 length is 14 residues. Trimming cost V 5 bases and J 2 bases, with 13 bases left between them. CDR1 is SGHAT, CDR2 FQNNGV, per germline. The CDR3, as DNA: TGTGCCAGCAGCCCGACAGGTGAAGCCTACGAGCAGTACTTC. Amino acid sequence: CASSPTGEAYEQYF.

With regard to this clone: This likely stems from a read error, as it lies one base from a far larger clone. This chain uses TRBV10-2 with TRBJ1-4, with D possibly TRBD1 on 6 matching bases. The CDR3 sequence is 14 residues long. Germline-derived CDR1 and CDR2 are WSHSY and SAAADI. The CDR3 sequence: CASSERTANGKLFF. The CDR3 bases are TGCGCCAGCAGTGAACGGACAGCTAATGGAAAACTGTTTTTT.

This clone occurred once. V and J are TRBV6-1 and TRBJ2-7, with TRBD2 matching over 13 bases. J lost 1 base, V lost 6 bases, and 3 bases had no gene match. The CDR3 loop spans 15 amino acids. Germline V gene sequence: CDR1 MNHNS, CDR2 SASEGT. The CDR3 protein is CASSQLAGGSYEQYF. DNA of the CDR3: TGTGCCAGCAGCCAACTAGCGGGAGGGTCCTACGAGCAGTACTTC.

This clone was found a few times. J is TRBJ2-5 and V is TRBV7-3; D might be TRBD1 (6 bases). The V end lost 5 bases, the J end lost 11 bases, and 21 bases lay between the germline ends. Germline CDR1 is SGHTA and CDR2 is FQGTGA. CDR3 size: 14 residues. CDR3 loop: CASSPTGTSTAQYF. The CDR3 bases are TGTGCCAGCAGCCCTACCGGGACAAGTACCGCGCAGTACTTC.

Points on this clone: A read error likely explains this, since a far larger clone differs by one base. This sample also contains other DNA sequences that code for the same CDR3. The CDR3, as DNA: TGCAGCGTTGAACGGGTAAGCACTGAAGCTTTCTTT. This sequence encodes CSVERVSTEAFF. The chain carries TRBV29-1 and TRBJ1-1; no firm D call. The CDR3 runs 12 residues. Trimming took off 2 bases at V and 4 bases at J, with 8 bases between the two ends. CDR1 and CDR2 from the germline V gene are SQVTM and ANQGSEA.

This sequence joins TRBV9 and TRBJ2-1; TRBD1 aligns across 7 bases. Unmatched junction bases numbered 4, after V lost 0 bases and J lost 4 bases. The CDR3 consists of 15 residues. The germline V gene has CDR1 SGDLS and CDR2 YYNGEE. The CDR3 DNA sequence: TGTGCCAGCAGCGTAGCCGACAGGGAGTACAATGAGCAGTTCTTC. Translated, it gives CASSVADREYNEQFF.

On this clone itself: This specimen includes other DNA sequences encoding the same CDR3. The chain links TRBV9 to TRBJ1-1; D is undetermined. From germline, CDR1 is SGDLS and CDR2 YYNGEE. Trimming cost V 0 bases and J 1 base, with 10 bases left between them. The CDR3 loop spans 15 amino acids. CDR3 nucleotides: TGTGCCAGCAGCGTAGGTCCAGGCTCGAACACTGAAGCTTTCTTT. Translation: CASSVGPGSNTEAFF. Supplemented by reference TRBV9 and TRBJ1-1, the full variable domain reads DSGVTQTPKHLITATGQRVTLRCSPRSGDLSVYWYQQSLDQGLQFLIQYYNGEERAKGNILERFSAQQFPDLHSELNLSSLELGDSALYFCASSVGPGSNTEAFFGQGTRLTVV.

The chain combines TRBV2 with TRBJ2-7; 9 bases align to TRBD1. This CDR3 has 16 residues. Trimming took 5 bases from V and 5 from J; bases not matched to a gene: 13. CDR1 SNHLY and CDR2 FYNNEI come from the germline V gene. Here the CDR3 DNA reads TGTGCCAGCAGTTACTCTCCCGGGACAGGGCTTGACGAGCAGTACTTC. It translates to CASSYSPGTGLDEQYF. The variable domain in full, with the rest retrieved from reference TRBV2 and TRBJ2-7, is EPEVTQTPSHQVTQMGQEVILRCVPISNHLYFYWYRQILGQKVEFLVSFYNNEISEKSEIFDDQFSVERPDGSNFTLKIRSTKLEDSAMYFCASSYSPGTGLDEQYFGPGTRLTVT.

The rearrangement links TRBV7-6 to TRBJ2-7, with 9 bases matching TRBD2. CDR3 length: 13 amino acids. The germline V gene has CDR1 SGHVS and CDR2 FNYEAQ. After removal of 7 bases from V and 3 bases from J, the junction contained 4 bases not matched to a gene. CDR3 bases: TGTGCCAGCATGTCGACTAGCGGCTACGAGCAGTACTTC. Protein sequence: CASMSTSGYEQYF.

This clone was detected a few times. The chain joins TRBV28 to TRBJ1-1, with TRBD1 as a possible D gene (5 bases). Germline loops: CDR1 MDHEN, CDR2 SYDVKM. CDR3 length: 14 amino acids. Between the trimmed V and J ends, which lost 3 bases and 10 bases, there was a span of 18 bases. CDR3 nucleotides: TGTGCCAGCAGTTTCGTCTCCGGGGGGGAGACAGCTTTCTTT. Translated: CASSFVSGGETAFF. Complete variable domain (other parts from reference TRBV28 and TRBJ1-1): DVKVTQSSRYLVKRTGEKVFLECVQDMDHENMFWYRQDPGLGLRLIYFSYDVKMKEKGDIPEGYSVSREKKERFSLILESASTNQTSMYLCASSFVSGGETAFFGQGTRLTVV.

The chain has TRBV4-3 and TRBJ2-7, with 11 nucleotides matching TRBD2. The CDR3 runs 15 residues. Germline lookup yields CDR1 LGHNA and CDR2 YSLEER. J gave up 2 bases and V 8 bases, and 8 bases lay outside the gene matches. CDR3 region: CASLSLLAGAYEQYF. The CDR3 DNA reads as TGCGCCAGCCTGAGTTTACTAGCGGGAGCCTACGAGCAGTACTTC.

This clone was detected only once. V and J are TRBV4-2 and TRBJ1-4, with D possibly TRBD1 on 5 matching bases. V shed 0 bases and J shed 0 bases, with 5 bases lying between them. Per the germline V gene, CDR1 is LGHNA and CDR2 is YNFKEQ. CDR3 length: 15 residues. The CDR3 here is CASSQETATNEKLFF. The CDR3 nucleotides are TGTGCCAGCAGCCAAGAGACAGCAACTAATGAAAAACTGTTTTTT.

V is TRBV4-1 and J is TRBJ2-7; 7 nucleotides align to TRBD1. The length of the CDR3 is 16 residues. Germline trimming cut 1 base from V and 1 base from J; bases unmatched to any gene: 7. The germline CDR1 and CDR2 sequences are MGHRA and YSYEKL. The CDR3 DNA sequence: TGCGCCAGCAGCCAAGGTCGCCAGGGGGTTTCCTACGAGCAGTACTTC. Translated, it gives CASSQGRQGVSYEQYF.

This clone is a singleton in its sample. The rearrangement uses TRBV11-2 and TRBJ2-7; D gene ambiguous. The V end lost 2 bases, the J end lost 3 bases, and 14 bases lay between the germline ends. Per the germline V gene, CDR1 is SGHAT and CDR2 is FQNNGV. The CDR3 loop spans 15 amino acids. The CDR3 nucleotides are TGTGCCAGCAGCTTATCCGGATTACAATTCTACGAGCAGTACTTC. The encoded protein is CASSLSGLQFYEQYF. The entire variable domain, with the rest obtained from reference TRBV11-2 and TRBJ2-7, is as follows: EAGVAQSPRYKIIEKRQSVAFWCNPISGHATLYWYQQILGQGPKLLIQFQNNGVVDDSQLPKDRFSAERLKGVDSTLKIQPAKLEDSAVYLCASSLSGLQFYEQYFGPGTRLTVT.

V is TRBV11-3 and J is TRBJ2-4; 16 bases align to TRBD2. CDR3 length equals 17 residues. The trim removed 11 bases at V and 9 bases at J, leaving 16 bases unmatched. Germline values: CDR1 SGHNT, CDR2 YENEEA. The CDR3 reads CAGTGTSGRAPDAIQYF. CDR3 nucleotides: TGTGCCGGCACCGGGACTAGCGGGAGGGCCCCAGACGCCATTCAGTACTTC.